The TCR beta chain under discussion was sequenced for a study of technical replicates of blood from a handful of donors. Produced via immunoSEQ multiplex PCR; TCRdb's table is partial and in-frame only. The sample consists of about 80,000 clones, 90% to 95% of them appearing once. CDR3 length: 11 amino acids. Germline CDR1 MNHNS, CDR2 SASEGT. Deletions cut 4 bases from V and 4 bases from J, with 5 bases between. The chain links TRBV6-1 to TRBJ2-7; D call uncertain. The sequence was obtained from a human donor in good health. Sequenced input: T cells isolated from PBMCs. Here the CDR3 reads CASSGGYEQYF. The CDR3 region has the DNA TGTGCCAGCAGTGGCGGTTACGAGCAGTACTTC.